This T cell receptor beta chain comes out of a study of response to subunit inactivated influenza vaccine. Points on this clonotype: Its cognate antigen is unknown.

The study, taken as a whole, reports: Every seasonal influenza vaccination brings in few new T cells, the authors suggested.

TCRdb passed the RT-PCR reads through MiXCR, listing each CDR3 protein once. The top ten hold roughly a tenth of the sample, which has about 780,000 distinct CDR3 sequences, about a fifth seen once. This CDR3 contains 13 residues. Trimming shortened V by 0 bases and J by 7 bases, and 9 bases separated the two germline ends. The germline V gene has CDR1 MNHEY and CDR2 SVGAGI. Sequencing was performed on PBMCs from blood, taken 5 days after vaccination. This receptor was obtained from a middle-aged man who received an inactivated influenza vaccine. The rearrangement joins TRBV6-5 to TRBJ2-5; D may correspond to TRBD1 or TRBD2 (5 bases each). This chain's CDR3 is CASSYSTGGTQYF. Written as DNA, the CDR3 is TGTGCCAGCAGTTACTCGACTGGGGGGACCCAGTACTTC.